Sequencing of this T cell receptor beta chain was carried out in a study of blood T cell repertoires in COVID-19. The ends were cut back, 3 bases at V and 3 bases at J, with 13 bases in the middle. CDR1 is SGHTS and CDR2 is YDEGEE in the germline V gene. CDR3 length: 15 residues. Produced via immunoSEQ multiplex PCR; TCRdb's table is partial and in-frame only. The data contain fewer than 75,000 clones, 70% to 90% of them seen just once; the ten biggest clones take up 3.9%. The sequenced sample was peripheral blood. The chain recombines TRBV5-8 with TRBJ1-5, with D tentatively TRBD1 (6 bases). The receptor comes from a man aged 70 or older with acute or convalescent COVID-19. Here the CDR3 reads CASSSGQKVNQPQHF. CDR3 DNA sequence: TGTGCCAGCAGCTCCGGACAGAAGGTCAATCAGCCCCAGCATTTT.